The 15 T cell receptor beta chains below come from one sample, sequenced in a study of shared clonotypes between healthy human individuals. Naive CD8 populations comprised CD45RO-negative cells positively selected for CCR7, excluding terminally differentiated effector memory CD45RA+ cells. The method was immunoSEQ multiplex PCR; TCRdb's version includes in-frame clones alone and lacks a portion of them. The sample has roughly 2.1 million clones; more than 85% are singletons. The sequencing input was naive CD8+ T cells from PBMCs. The receptor source for this set is a man between 18 and 29 years old in good health. Some clones in this sample may be carry-over from other donors' samples.

Points on this clone: The sample carries other DNA sequences with the same CDR3. The chain carries TRBV4-1 and TRBJ2-7; unclear D gene. Germline loops: CDR1 MGHRA, CDR2 YSYEKL. This CDR3 comprises 13 residues. V lost 1 base to trimming and J lost 3 bases, with 7 bases between them. The DNA of the CDR3 is TGCGCCAGCAGCCAAGTTCTGGGCTACGAGCAGTACTTC. It encodes CASSQVLGYEQYF.

Concerning this clone: In the same sample, other DNA sequences code for this CDR3. The V and J genes are TRBV9 and TRBJ2-7, with TRBD2 as a possible D gene (6 bases). Germline lookup yields CDR1 SGDLS and CDR2 YYNGEE. This CDR3 has 14 amino acids. Trimming left V 2 bases short and J 1 base short, with 10 bases between. The CDR3 loop reads CASSVSAGSYEQYF. CDR3 nucleotides: TGTGCCAGCAGCGTCTCGGCGGGATCCTACGAGCAGTACTTC.

The sample holds a few counts of this clone. The CDR3 bases are TGTGCCAGTACCCCGGGCCCAAACACTGAAGCTTTCTTT. Protein product: CASTPGPNTEAFF. The rearrangement joins TRBV6-1 to TRBJ1-1; D not resolved. The CDR3 length is 13 residues. Germline values: CDR1 MNHNS, CDR2 SASEGT. Between the trimmed V and J ends, which lost 9 bases and 2 bases, there was a span of 13 bases.

The chain uses TRBV6-5 and TRBJ2-1, with 13 nucleotides matching TRBD2. Germline CDR1 reads MNHEY; CDR2 reads SVGAGI. Trimming cost V 5 bases and J 8 bases; bases outside gene matches: 6. This CDR3 is built from 15 residues. This CDR3 is CASSPGLAGVDEQFF. The CDR3 DNA sequence: TGTGCCAGCAGTCCCGGACTAGCGGGAGTCGATGAGCAGTTCTTC.

This clone was recorded once. Other DNA sequences in the same sample also yield this CDR3. The chain links TRBV4-1 to TRBJ2-7; 13 bases agree with TRBD2. The trim removed 3 bases at V and 4 bases at J, leaving 3 bases unmatched. The CDR3 sequence is 15 residues long. Per the germline V gene, CDR1 is MGHRA and CDR2 is YSYEKL. CDR3 in DNA: TGCGCCAGCAGCCAGGGGACTAGCGGGGCTTACGAGCAGTACTTC. It specifies CASSQGTSGAYEQYF.

The chain uses TRBV29-1 and TRBJ2-4, with D hard to call. CDR1 is SQVTM, CDR2 ANQGSEA, per germline. V lost 4 bases and J lost 8, with 12 bases in between. This CDR3 is built from 12 residues. The CDR3 sequence is CSVGGGIDIQYF. Written as DNA, the CDR3 is TGCAGCGTTGGGGGTGGGATTGACATTCAGTACTTC.

The chain joins TRBV28 to TRBJ2-1; 9 nucleotides agree with TRBD1. The length of the CDR3 is 15 residues. J lost 5 bases, V lost 5 bases, and 7 bases had no gene match. Germline V CDR1 and CDR2: MDHEN, SYDVKM. The CDR3 protein is CASSPGTGFHNEQFF. The CDR3 nucleotides are TGTGCCAGCAGTCCGGGGACAGGGTTCCACAATGAGCAGTTCTTC.

The gene calls are TRBV6-4 and TRBJ2-3; tentative D call: TRBD1 (5 bases). CDR1 is MRHNA, CDR2 SNTAGT, per germline. The CDR3 sequence is 17 residues long. Trimming removed 4 bases from V and 0 bases from J, with 17 bases in between. The CDR3 DNA follows: TGTGCCAGCAGTGTGGACACGCGAGCATCTAGCACAGATACGCAGTATTTT. Amino acid sequence: CASSVDTRASSTDTQYF.

Regarding this clone: An end of the junction does not agree with germline; a read error may underlie this. CDR3 sequence: CASRLGEMGAAGEQYF. For the CDR3, the DNA is TGTGCCAGCAGATTGGGGGAGATGGGCGCTGCCGGGGAGCAGTACTTC. J is TRBJ2-7 and V is TRBV5-4; D tentatively reads TRBD1 or TRBD2 (5 bases each). The CDR3 sequence is 16 residues long. CDR1 is SGHNT and CDR2 is YYREEE in the germline V gene (reference sequence).

This chain joins TRBV7-8 and TRBJ2-7; D is tentatively TRBD1 or TRBD2 (6 bases each). Germline V CDR1 and CDR2: SGHVS, FQNEAQ. The CDR3 is made up of 15 amino acids. The ends were cut back, 5 bases at V and 0 bases at J, with 14 bases in the middle. The CDR3 sequence is CASSAGHSSSYEQYF. DNA for the CDR3: TGTGCCAGCAGCGCGGGACACTCGAGCTCCTACGAGCAGTACTTC.

In regard to this clone: Other nucleotide sequences in the sample specify the same CDR3. The rearrangement uses TRBV7-9 and TRBJ1-2; 7 bases are shared with TRBD1. The CDR3 is 13 residues long. Germline V lookup: CDR1 SEHNR, CDR2 FQNEAQ (reference sequence). Trimming at V came to 6 bases and at J to 5 bases, leaving 6 bases not matched to a gene. The CDR3 nucleotides read TGTGCCAGCAGTCGGGACAGTAATTATGGCTACACCTTC. It translates to CASSRDSNYGYTF.

Turning to this clone: The junction departs from germline at one end; a sequencing error may be responsible. CDR3 in amino acids: CATSGDGRGTEAFF. CDR3 sequence (DNA): TGTGCCACCAGCGGAGACGGACGGGGGACTGAAGCTTTCTTT. The V gene is TRBV15, the J gene TRBJ1-1; D might be TRBD1 (5 bases). From germline, CDR1 is LNHNV and CDR2 YYDKDF (reference sequence). This CDR3 region has 14 residues. Full variable domain (remainder filled in from reference TRBV15 and TRBJ1-1): DAMVIQNPRYQVTQFGKPVTLSCSQTLNHNVMYWYQQKSSQAPKLLFHYYDKDFNNEADTPDNFQSRRPNTSFCFLDIRSPGLGDTAMYLCATSGDGRGTEAFFGQGTRLTVV.

This rearrangement joins TRBV7-8 to TRBJ1-2; D is undetermined. The CDR3 is 14 amino acids. V lost 2 bases and J lost 1, with 8 bases in between. Germline V gives CDR1 SGHVS, CDR2 FQNEAQ. CDR3 in DNA: TGTGCCAGCAGCTTAACGACGGGTAACTATGGCTACACCTTC. Amino acid sequence: CASSLTTGNYGYTF. Full variable domain (missing parts from reference TRBV7-8 and TRBJ1-2): GAGVSQSPRYKVAKRGQDVALRCDPISGHVSLFWYQQALGQGPEFLTYFQNEAQLDKSGLPSDRFFAERPEGSVSTLKIQRTQQEDSAVYLCASSLTTGNYGYTFGSGTRLTVV.

The chain employs TRBV9 and TRBJ2-7, with TRBD2 matching 7 bases. V lost 0 bases to trimming and J lost 6 bases; unmatched junction nucleotides: 6. Germline V lookup: CDR1 SGDLS, CDR2 YYNGEE. The CDR3 has 14 residues. The CDR3 DNA follows: TGTGCCAGCAGCGTAGATGTAGCGGGCCTCGAGCAGTACTTC. Its translation is CASSVDVAGLEQYF.

J is TRBJ1-1 and V is TRBV28; D remains unclear. The CDR3 is 15 residues long. Trimming removed 3 bases at V and 4 bases at J, with 15 bases between. The germline gives CDR1 MDHEN, CDR2 SYDVKM. The CDR3 is CASSFRARGITEAFF. DNA of the CDR3: TGTGCCAGCAGTTTTCGAGCGCGGGGAATCACTGAAGCTTTCTTT.